Listed below are T cell receptor beta chains from one sample, sequenced in a study of cytomegalovirus exposure and HLA in healthy donors. Using immunoSEQ multiplex PCR, the repertoire was profiled, and TCRdb retains in-frame clones only, with some absent. The table has some 78,000 clones, 74% seen once. Sequenced: PBMCs. These receptors originate from a middle-aged man in good health and CMV-seropositive. Both conserved end residues are part of each CDR3. The D gene is left open where the match is weak. Size is omitted from some rows. Given values are once, few, many or a class for expanded clones.

>TRBJ2-7|few|TRBV28|-
TGTGCCAGCAGTTCTGGGGAAGACAGGCCGAAAGGGACCTACGAGCAGTACTTC
CASSSGEDRPKGTYEQYF
>TRBJ1-6|-|TRBV19|TRBD1
TGTGCCAGTAGTCTAGTAGGACAGGGGAGCTCCTATAATTCACCCCTCCACTTT
CASSLVGQGSSYNSPLHF
>TRBJ2-4|-|TRBV27|TRBD1
TGTGCCAGCAGTTCCAACCGGGACAGGGAGATCTACATTCAGTACTTC
CASSSNRDREIYIQYF
>TRBJ1-1|-|TRBV27|TRBD1
TGTGCCACCTTGGCCGGGACAGGGGACACTGAAGCTTTCTTT
CATLAGTGDTEAFF
>TRBJ1-5|-|TRBV18|-
TGTGCCAGCTCCCTGGGCGGGGGGGACAATCAGCCCCAGCATTTT
CASSLGGGDNQPQHF
>TRBJ2-5|-|TRBV9|-
TGTGCCAGCAGCGTAGGGCATTTCCAAGAGACCCAGTACTTC
CASSVGHFQETQYF
>TRBJ2-7|-|TRBV29-1|TRBD1
TGCAGCGTCCGGACAGGGACCCCCTACGAGCAGTACTTC
CSVRTGTPYEQYF
>TRBJ1-6|-|TRBV18|-
TGTGCCAGCTCACCGTGGGGGGGTAATTCACCCCTCCACTTT
CASSPWGGNSPLHF
>TRBJ2-5|-|TRBV7-6|-
TGTGCCAGCAGCGGCCGGAGGGGGGGCAGTGAGACCCAGTACTTC
CASSGRRGGSETQYF
>TRBJ2-1|-|TRBV4-3|TRBD1
TGCGCCAGCAGCCAAGGGGACAGTTCCTACAATGAGCAGTTCTTC
CASSQGDSSYNEQFF
>TRBJ2-1|-|TRBV7-9|TRBD2
TGTGCCAGCAGCTTAGCGACCCTAGCGGACTCCTACAATGAGCAGTTCTTC
CASSLATLADSYNEQFF
>TRBJ2-5|few|TRBV28|TRBD2
TGTGCCAGCAGTTTACGCGGGACTAGCGGGGGGGCAGAGACCCAGTACTTC
CASSLRGTSGGAETQYF
>TRBJ2-1|-|TRBV19|TRBD2
TGTGCCAGTAGTGAGCGGGGGGGCCTCGATGAGCAGTTCTTC
CASSERGGLDEQFF
>TRBJ1-2|-|TRBV29-1|-
TGCAGCGTTGAAACGGACTATGGCTACACCTTC
CSVETDYGYTF
>TRBJ1-6|few|TRBV19|TRBD1
TGTGCCAGTAGTATTCAGGGGGCGTCTAGTAATTCACCCCTCCACTTT
CASSIQGASSNSPLHF
>TRBJ2-7|-|TRBV5-1|-
TGCGCCAGCGGACTGACAGAGGGGGCCTACGAGCAGTACTTC
CASGLTEGAYEQYF
>TRBJ1-2|-|TRBV2|TRBD1
TGTGCCAGCAATCCGGGACAGGGGTCATCTAACTATGGCTACACCTTC
CASNPGQGSSNYGYTF
>TRBJ2-2|-|TRBV7-2|TRBD2
TGTGCCAGCAGCTACCGGGCTAGCGGGACCGGGGAGCTGTTTTTT
CASSYRASGTGELFF
>TRBJ2-6|-|TRBV9|-
TGTGCCAGCGAGGAAGCTGGGGCCAACGTCCTGACTTTC
CASEEAGANVLTF
>TRBJ1-1|-|TRBV5-1|-
TGCGCCAGCAGCTTGGAGGTGGGGCGGGGAGCTTTCTTT
CASSLEVGRGAFF
>TRBJ2-7|-|TRBV5-8|-
TGTGCCAGCAGCTTGCGGGAACCCCACGAGCAGTACTTC
CASSLREPHEQYF
>TRBJ2-2|once|TRBV5-1|TRBD1
TGCGCCAGCAGCCCAGGCAGGGGGCAAGGTATCGGGGAGCTGTTTTTT
CASSPGRGQGIGELFF
>TRBJ1-2|-|TRBV7-2|-
TGTGCCAGCAGCCTAAAGCACTATGGCTACACCTTC
CASSLKHYGYTF
>TRBJ2-1|-|TRBV14|-
TGTGCCAGCAGCCAAGTGCGGGGTGCCCTCTCCTACAATGAGCAGTTCTTC
CASSQVRGALSYNEQFF
>TRBJ2-7|-|TRBV2|-
TGTGCCAGCAGTGACGGCTTCAGGGCCGAGCAGTACTTC
CASSDGFRAEQYF
>TRBJ2-7|few|TRBV2|-
TGTGCCAGCAGCGAGGGAAGAGGGCCCACCTACGAGCAGTACTTC
CASSEGRGPTYEQYF
>TRBJ1-5|-|TRBV11-2|-
TGTGCCAGCAGCCCCCAGGCAGGGGAACATCAGCCCCAGCATTTT
CASSPQAGEHQPQHF
>TRBJ1-5|-|TRBV11-3|-
TGTGCCAGCAGCTCGACAGAAAATCAGCCCCAGCATTTT
CASSSTENQPQHF
>TRBJ1-2|-|TRBV5-6|-
TGTGCCAGCAGCTTGGCCAGGGGCGCTGGGGGCTACACCTTC
CASSLARGAGGYTF
>TRBJ1-1|few|TRBV2|TRBD1
TGTGCCAGCAGCGCCGGGACAGGGAACACTGAAGCTTTCTTT
CASSAGTGNTEAFF
>TRBJ1-2|-|TRBV7-2|-
TGTGCCAGCAGCGCGGGCCGGAGGGATGGCTACACCTTC
CASSAGRRDGYTF
>TRBJ2-1|-|TRBV6-1|TRBD1
TGTGCCAGCAGCCTAGGGGGCTCTGAGCAGTTCTTC
CASSLGGSEQFF
>TRBJ2-7|few|TRBV30|-
TGTGCCTGGAGTAACAGAATGGACTCTCAGTACTTC
CAWSNRMDSQYF
>TRBJ1-5|few|TRBV6-1|-
TGTGCCAGCAGTGAACAGGGAAGGGAGCCCCAGCATTTT
CASSEQGREPQHF
>TRBJ1-1|-|TRBV19|-
TGTGCCAGTAGCTCTGACAGGCGAATGAACACTGAAGCTTTCTTT
CASSSDRRMNTEAFF
>TRBJ2-2|-|TRBV9|-
TGTGCCAGCAGCGTGACCGGGACAAACACCGGGGAGCTGTTTTTT
CASSVTGTNTGELFF
>TRBJ2-2|few|TRBV19|-
TGTGCCAGTAGACCGGACTATCTCACCGGGGAGCTGTTTTTT
CASRPDYLTGELFF
>TRBJ1-2|-|TRBV5-6|TRBD1
TGTGCCAGCAGCTTCCGGGACAGGGTAGCCTATGGCTACACCTTC
CASSFRDRVAYGYTF
>TRBJ2-5|few|TRBV11-2|-
TGTGCCAGCAGCTTCTCCGGGACTTCACAAGAGACCCAGTACTTC
CASSFSGTSQETQYF
>TRBJ2-5|-|TRBV18|-
TGTGCCAGCTCACCACCTTCAGGGAGGAGGGAGACCCAGTACTTC
CASSPPSGRRETQYF
>TRBJ2-2|-|TRBV7-2|TRBD2
TGTGCCAGCAGCGCAACTAGCGTAACCGGGGAGCTGTTTTTT
CASSATSVTGELFF